These 27 T cell receptor beta chains were sequenced from one sample in a study of spatial heterogeneity in lung cancer. Study-level findings and limits: Expanded intratumoral alpha and beta TCR counts tracked tumor mutation counts.

The sample's time point: sample taken at primary tumor resection. Their specific antigens are unknown. TCRdb passed the 5' RACE reads through MiXCR, listing each CDR3 protein once. The table lists around 95,000 distinct CDR3 sequences, approximately 4.7% of them singletons. Sequencing used lung tumor tissue, obtained at surgery. These receptors all come from a male donor with early-stage non-small cell lung cancer.

This clonotype was counted many times. The chain recombines TRBV20-1 with TRBJ2-2; no reliable D call. The CDR3 covers 13 residues. Looked up from germline, CDR1 is DFQATT and CDR2 is SNEGSKA (reference sequence). V was trimmed by 3 bases and J by 6 bases, leaving 11 bases between them. The CDR3 protein is CSARNSVSGELFF. For the CDR3, the DNA is TGCAGTGCTAGGAATTCCGTATCCGGGGAGCTGTTTTTT.

This clonotype has a count of ten or more. J is TRBJ2-7 and V is TRBV20-1, with TRBD2 matching 9 bases. The CDR3 has 15 residues. With V trimmed by 0 bases and J by 3 bases, 6 bases remained unmatched. Germline-derived CDR1 and CDR2 are DFQATT and SNEGSKA (reference sequence). This chain's CDR3 is CSARELAGSLYEQYF. The CDR3 DNA sequence: TGCAGTGCTAGAGAACTAGCGGGTTCGCTCTACGAGCAGTACTTC.

The chain joins TRBV28 to TRBJ2-7, with 11 bases aligning to TRBD1. Germline V gives CDR1 MDHEN, CDR2 SYDVKM. V dropped 6 bases and J dropped 6; count of bases not matched to a gene: 10. The CDR3 length is 15 residues. CDR3 coding DNA: TGTGCCAGCAGGAGGAGTGGGACAGGGGGATCCGAGCAGTACTTC. Amino acids: CASRRSGTGGSEQYF.

This clonotype was detected a few times. The chain has TRBV7-9 and TRBJ1-1, with D possibly TRBD1 on 5 matching bases. Per germline, CDR1 SEHNR and CDR2 FQNEAQ (reference sequence). CDR3 length: 14 residues. V gave up 10 bases and J gave up 0 bases, with 15 bases separating them. The CDR3 DNA is TGTGCCACGAGGGACGGTTACATGAACACTGAAGCTTTCTTT. Translating gives CATRDGYMNTEAFF.

This clonotype was seen many times. The chain couples TRBV28 to TRBJ2-5; no reliable D call. V lost 7 bases and J lost 2, with 11 bases in between. CDR3 size: 13 residues. Germline loops: CDR1 MDHEN, CDR2 SYDVKM. CDR3 coding DNA: TGTGCCAGCAAAGGGCGGCTTCAAGAGACCCAGTACTTC. It yields the protein CASKGRLQETQYF. Together with reference TRBV28 and TRBJ2-5, the CDR3 gives the full variable domain: DVKVTQSSRYLVKRTGEKVFLECVQDMDHENMFWYRQDPGLGLRLIYFSYDVKMKEKGDIPEGYSVSREKKERFSLILESASTNQTSMYLCASKGRLQETQYFGPGTRLLVL.

This clonotype was seen at least ten times. J is TRBJ2-4 and V is TRBV28; 10 positions match TRBD1. V trimming: 5 bases; J trimming: 0 bases; junction bases outside the gene matches: 4. From germline, CDR1 is MDHEN and CDR2 SYDVKM. The length of the CDR3 is 16 residues. The CDR3 spells CASSPRTGGAKNIQYF. CDR3 DNA: TGTGCCAGCAGTCCGAGGACAGGGGGAGCCAAAAACATTCAGTACTTC.

Note on this clonotype: This may stem from a read error, because a much larger clone lies one nucleotide away. The chain has TRBV27 and TRBJ1-5, with D possibly being TRBD1 (5 bases). The V gene lost 7 bases and the J gene lost 2 bases, with 12 bases spanning the gap. CDR1 is MNHEY and CDR2 is SMNVEV in the germline V gene (reference sequence). The CDR3 length is 14 residues. CDR3 in amino acids: CASKEWGGNQPQHF. CDR3 coding DNA: TGTGCCAGCAAAGAGTGGGGGGGCAATCAGCCCCAGCATTTT.

The rearrangement links TRBV9 to TRBJ1-3; a weak D match, TRBD1 (5 bases). V dropped 4 bases and J dropped 3 bases, with 14 bases sitting between them. Germline V gene lookup returns CDR1 SGDLS and CDR2 YYNGEE. The CDR3 covers 15 residues. CDR3 DNA: TGTGCCAGCAGCAACCAGGGTCTGTATGGAAACACCATATATTTT. Translation: CASSNQGLYGNTIYF.

This clonotype was seen a few times. The rearrangement links TRBV20-1 to TRBJ2-7; the match to TRBD2 covers 11 bases. J lost 6 bases, V lost 2 bases, and 12 bases had no gene match. The CDR3 consists of 16 residues. Germline CDR1 is DFQATT and CDR2 is SNEGSKA (reference sequence). This chain's CDR3 is CSARKGLAEASGEQYF. The CDR3 DNA reads as TGCAGTGCTAGAAAGGGACTAGCGGAGGCGTCCGGCGAGCAGTACTTC.

This clonotype has ten or more counts. The chain couples TRBV28 to TRBJ1-1; no definite D call. The CDR3 consists of 12 residues. The germline V gene encodes CDR1 MDHEN and CDR2 SYDVKM. V lost 1 base to trimming and J lost 7 bases, with 7 bases between them. As DNA, the CDR3 is TGTGCCAGCAGTTTATACAAGAATGAAGCTTTCTTT. Translating gives CASSLYKNEAFF.

At least ten counts were recorded for this clonotype. The chain joins TRBV5-5 to TRBJ2-7, with 9 bases matching TRBD1. V trimming: 4 bases; J trimming: 6 bases; junction bases outside the gene matches: 14. The CDR3 is 16 amino acids. Germline V gene data show CDR1 as SGHKS and CDR2 as YYEKEE (reference sequence). Written as DNA, the CDR3 is TGTGCCAGCAGCGCCAATCGGGACAGGGCAATGATCGAGCAGTACTTC. Amino acids: CASSANRDRAMIEQYF. Full variable domain (remainder filled in from reference TRBV5-5 and TRBJ2-7): DAGVTQSPTHLIKTRGQQVTLRCSPISGHKSVSWYQQVLGQGPQFIFQYYEKEERGRGNFPDRFSARQFPNYSSELNVNALLLGDSALYLCASSANRDRAMIEQYFGPGTRLTVT.

The rearrangement joins TRBV9 to TRBJ1-1; D is uncertain. Between the trimmed V and J ends, which lost 3 bases and 4 bases, there was a span of 10 bases. There are 13 residues in the CDR3. CDR1 and CDR2 (germline): SGDLS, YYNGEE. CDR3 loop: CASSAWGTTEAFF. For the CDR3, the DNA is TGTGCCAGCAGCGCGTGGGGTACCACTGAAGCTTTCTTT.

Ten or more counts support this clonotype. CDR3 in amino acids: CASSNYRGAGELFF. The CDR3 DNA sequence: TGTGCCAGCAGTAATTACAGGGGCGCCGGGGAGCTGTTTTTT. V gene TRBV6-1 combines with J gene TRBJ2-2; 7 bases are a match to TRBD1. V gave up 5 bases and J gave up 6 bases; unmatched junction bases: 6. Germline V gene data show CDR1 as MNHNS and CDR2 as SASEGT. The CDR3 spans 14 residues.

This clonotype was observed many times. The chain joins TRBV12-3 or TRBV12-4 to TRBJ2-1; D is possibly TRBD2 (6 bases). The CDR3 extends over 13 amino acids. The V end was cut by 2 bases, the J end by 9 bases, with 11 bases between. CDR3 in DNA: TGTGCCAGCAGTTTACAGTCGCGGGGTGAGCAGTTCTTC. Protein product: CASSLQSRGEQFF.

This clonotype was found a few times. V is TRBV5-1 and J is TRBJ2-7, with unresolved D. Deletions cut 2 bases from V and 5 bases from J, with 8 bases between. CDR1 is SGHRS and CDR2 is YFSETQ in the germline V gene. This CDR3 comprises 12 residues. In DNA, the CDR3 is TGCGCCAGCAGCTTTTGGGATAACGAGCAGTACTTC. This codes for CASSFWDNEQYF.

The chain uses TRBV18 and TRBJ1-2; D is uncertain. Per germline, CDR1 KGHSH and CDR2 LQKENI. The CDR3 contains 14 residues. The germline V and J ends were trimmed by 6 bases and 4 bases, with 15 bases remaining between them. CDR3 coding DNA: TGTGCCAGCTCCCCCATCAGCGGGGTCTATGGCTACACCTTC. Encoded protein: CASSPISGVYGYTF.

At least ten counts were recorded for this clonotype. V is TRBV9 and J is TRBJ2-7; possible D gene TRBD1, 5 bases. The V end lost 4 bases, the J end lost 4 bases, and 21 bases lay between the germline ends. Germline CDR1 is SGDLS and CDR2 is YYNGEE. The CDR3 runs 16 residues. Here the CDR3 reads CASSRLDTSIGYEQYF. The CDR3 nucleotides read TGTGCCAGCAGCAGGTTGGACACCTCGATAGGTTACGAGCAGTACTTC.

In this sample, this clonotype turned up many times. The chain recombines TRBV9 with TRBJ1-6; 7 nucleotides agree with TRBD1. The CDR3 is 15 amino acids. Looked up from germline, CDR1 is SGDLS and CDR2 is YYNGEE. Trimming at V came to 0 bases and at J to 9 bases, leaving 6 bases not matched to a gene. The CDR3 loop reads CASSVGDRDLSPLHF. The DNA for the CDR3 is TGTGCCAGCAGCGTAGGGGACAGAGACCTTTCACCCCTCCACTTT.

This clonotype was counted many times. The CDR3 DNA sequence: TGTGCCAGCGGGTGGGGGCAATATCAGCCCCAGCATTTT. Its protein product is CASGWGQYQPQHF. V and J are TRBV2 and TRBJ1-5; tentative D call: TRBD1 (6 bases). The ends were cut back, 8 bases at V and 5 bases at J, with 13 bases in the middle. Germline CDR1 SNHLY, CDR2 FYNNEI. This CDR3 spans 13 amino acids.

Ten or more counts support this clonotype. This chain joins TRBV11-2 and TRBJ1-1; TRBD1 agrees at 9 bases. Per the germline V gene, CDR1 is SGHAT and CDR2 is FQNNGV. The ends lost 3 bases at V and 5 bases at J; junction bases unmatched: 10. CDR3 length equals 16 residues. CDR3 sequence reads: CASSFLPQGALTEAFF. The CDR3 region has the DNA TGTGCCAGCAGCTTCCTTCCACAGGGGGCGTTAACTGAAGCTTTCTTT.

The J gene is TRBJ1-2, the V gene TRBV28; D possibly corresponds to TRBD1 (5 bases). CDR3 length equals 14 residues. V was cut by 4 bases and J by 3 bases, with 12 bases left in between. Germline assignment: CDR1 MDHEN and CDR2 SYDVKM. The CDR3 DNA sequence: TGTGCCAGCAGTTGGGGGGGTGCGGACTATGGCTACACCTTC. Its protein product is CASSWGGADYGYTF.

This clonotype was counted ten times or more. The J gene is TRBJ1-1, the V gene TRBV27; D is ambiguous. Germline V CDR1 and CDR2: MNHEY, SMNVEV (reference sequence). The V end lost 6 bases, the J end lost 11 bases, and 22 bases lay between the germline ends. This CDR3 is built from 14 residues. The CDR3 nucleotides are TGTGCCAGCAGCTACGGAGGCAGATCAATTGGGGCTTTCTTT. It specifies CASSYGGRSIGAFF.

This clonotype was seen many times. CDR3 protein: CASSARRGSPLHF. Here the CDR3 DNA reads TGCGCCAGCAGTGCCAGGAGGGGTTCACCCCTCCACTTT. The rearrangement links TRBV10-1 to TRBJ1-6, with a tentative D call TRBD1 (5 bases). The CDR3 contains 13 residues. Looked up from germline, CDR1 is WNHNN and CDR2 is SYGVQD (reference sequence). Between the trimmed V and J ends, which lost 4 bases and 9 bases, there was a span of 10 bases.

This clonotype was recorded many times. The V gene is TRBV7-8, the J gene TRBJ1-6; D call uncertain. The V end lost 4 bases, the J end lost 5 bases, and 12 bases lay between the germline ends. The CDR3 loop spans 15 amino acids. Germline V gene lookup returns CDR1 SGHVS and CDR2 FQNEAQ. CDR3 amino acids: CASSSRAGNNSPLHF. The DNA of the CDR3 is TGTGCCAGCAGCTCCCGAGCGGGGAATAATTCACCCCTCCACTTT.

This clonotype was seen only a few times. The rearrangement links TRBV6-1 to TRBJ1-2; TRBD1 matches at 8 bases. Trimming at V came to 8 bases and at J to 4 bases, leaving 0 bases not matched to a gene. The CDR3 runs 11 residues. Germline lookup yields CDR1 MNHNS and CDR2 SASEGT. The CDR3 nucleotides are TGTGCCAGCGGGACAGGCTATGGCTACACCTTC. It encodes CASGTGYGYTF.

The chain joins TRBV3-1 to TRBJ2-7; 7 bases agree with TRBD2. The CDR3 loop spans 13 amino acids. The germline gives CDR1 LGHDT, CDR2 YNNKEL (reference sequence). Trimming at V came to 4 bases and at J to 7 bases, leaving 7 bases not matched to a gene. The CDR3 loop is CASSLGLVLEQYF. The CDR3 region has the DNA TGTGCCAGCAGCCTTGGACTAGTTTTGGAGCAGTACTTC.

The V and J genes are TRBV12-3 or TRBV12-4 and TRBJ2-1; TRBD2 matches at 11 bases. Trimming took 7 bases from V and 7 from J; bases not matched to a gene: 6. The length of the CDR3 is 14 residues. The CDR3 loop reads CASTGTSGPNEQFF. DNA of the CDR3: TGTGCCAGCACGGGGACTAGCGGCCCTAATGAGCAGTTCTTC.